Listed below are T cell receptor beta chains from one sample, sequenced in a study of T cell changes during pregnancy in multiple sclerosis. Produced via immunoSEQ multiplex PCR; TCRdb's table is partial and in-frame only. The data hold tens of thousands of clones, with 94% observed a single time. Sequencing was performed on CD8+ T cells from peripheral blood mononuclear cells, taken after pregnancy. These receptor sequences come from a female donor with multiple sclerosis, enrolled in a pregnancy study. The CDR3 runs from the conserved cysteine through the conserved F or W. D genes are given only for firm matches. Rows may omit the clone size; those that give it use once, few, many or a size class.

TRBV2	NA	NA	TRBJ2-7	TGTGCCAGCACGGCGGGAATCTCCTACGAGCAGTACTTC	CASTAGISYEQYF
TRBV19	TRBD2	NA	TRBJ2-7	TGTGCCAGTAGCCCCGGGACTAGCGGCTACGAGCAGTACTTC	CASSPGTSGYEQYF
TRBV6-1	NA	NA	TRBJ2-3	TGTGCCAGCAGCGAAGGTGGGAGAGGCCACGATACGCAGTATTTT	CASSEGGRGHDTQYF
TRBV4-1	NA	NA	TRBJ1-1	TGCGCCAGCAGCCAAGGTCGGGAAGCTTTCTTT	CASSQGREAFF
TRBV5-4	TRBD2	NA	TRBJ2-5	TGTGCCAGCAGCATCTTGCGGGAGGGACAAGAGACCCAGTACTTC	CASSILREGQETQYF
TRBV10-3	TRBD2	NA	TRBJ2-2	TGTGCCATCCCGGGGGGACTTCCGAACACCGGGGAGCTGTTTTTT	CAIPGGLPNTGELFF
TRBV6-4	NA	NA	TRBJ2-3	TGTGCCAGCAGCCCAGGAGGGGGGGGAGATACGCAGTATTTT	CASSPGGGGDTQYF
TRBV13	TRBD1	NA	TRBJ2-2	TGTGCCAGCAGACTTGATGACCGACAGGGGACGGGATACGGGGAGCTGTTTTTT	CASRLDDRQGTGYGELFF
TRBV5-1	TRBD1	NA	TRBJ1-3	TGCGCCAGCAGCTTGGGGGACAGCTCTGGAAACACCATATATTTT	CASSLGDSSGNTIYF
TRBV19	NA	NA	TRBJ2-1	TGTGCCAGTAGTATAAGGCGGGGAAGTCACAATGAGCAGTTCTTC	CASSIRRGSHNEQFF
TRBV4-3	NA	NA	TRBJ2-2	TGCGCCAGCAGCCAAGTTGCGGAACTTAACACCGGGGAGCTGTTTTTT	CASSQVAELNTGELFF
TRBV11-2	NA	NA	TRBJ2-7	TGTGCCAGCAGCCCCCCCCGGGGTAGCTCGATCTACGAGCAGTACTTC	CASSPPRGSSIYEQYF
TRBV12-5	NA	NA	TRBJ2-4	TGTGCTAGTGGTTTGGTACTAGGGAGCGAAAACATTCAGTACTTC	CASGLVLGSENIQYF
TRBV27	NA	few	TRBJ1-2	TGTGCCAGCAGCCCGGGGGGGAATGGCTACACCTTC	CASSPGGNGYTF
TRBV4-1	NA	NA	TRBJ2-1	TGCGCCAGCAGCCCCCTATTTGCGGGCTACTACAATGAGCAGTTCTTC	CASSPLFAGYYNEQFF
TRBV15	NA	NA	TRBJ2-1	TGTGCCACCAGCAGATTAGCCAATGAGCAGTTCTTC	CATSRLANEQFF
TRBV5-1	NA	NA	TRBJ1-4	TGCGCCAGCAGCCCCGGTTCAACTAATGAAAAACTGTTTTTT	CASSPGSTNEKLFF
TRBV6-1	NA	once	TRBJ2-7	TGTGCCAGCAGTGAATATGTACCTAGCGCTAGTTATGTGCAGTACTTC	CASSEYVPSASYVQYF
TRBV7-9	TRBD1	NA	TRBJ1-4	TGTGCCAGCAGCTTAGGGGACGGACAGGGTGAAAAACTGTTTTTT	CASSLGDGQGEKLFF
TRBV27	TRBD2	NA	TRBJ2-7	TGTGCCAGCACGACTAGCGTGAGCTCCTACGAGCAGTACTTC	CASTTSVSSYEQYF
TRBV4-1	NA	NA	TRBJ1-1	TGCGCCAGCAGCCAAGATCGGGAGAACACTGAAGCTTTCTTT	CASSQDRENTEAFF
TRBV6-6	NA	NA	TRBJ1-2	TGTGCCAGCAGTTACTCGATGGAGGGGCGGGGATATGGCTACACCTTC	CASSYSMEGRGYGYTF
TRBV19	NA	NA	TRBJ2-1	TGTGCCAGTAGTATAGATCAGGCCAGATACAATGAGCAGTTCTTC	CASSIDQARYNEQFF
TRBV7-6	NA	NA	TRBJ1-2	TGTGCCAGCAGCCCTGACTGGAACTATGGCTACACCTTC	CASSPDWNYGYTF
TRBV19	TRBD1	few	TRBJ1-5	TGTGCCAGTAGTATAGTAAGGGACAGGGGACAGCCCCAGCATTTT	CASSIVRDRGQPQHF
TRBV14	NA	NA	TRBJ2-7	TGTGCCAGCAGCCCTCCCCATGGGGCAGGCTCAAGGGACGAGCAGTACTTC	CASSPPHGAGSRDEQYF
TRBV5-8	TRBD1	NA	TRBJ1-2	TGTGCCAGCAGCACGCCGGGACAGGGGTATGGCTACACCTTC	CASSTPGQGYGYTF
TRBV9	NA	NA	TRBJ1-3	TGTGCCAGCAGCGTAGTTCACTCTGGAAACACCATATATTTT	CASSVVHSGNTIYF
TRBV5-5	TRBD2	NA	TRBJ2-1	TGTGCCAGCAGCTCGGGACTAGCGGGAGAGAGGGGCAATGAGCAGTTCTTC	CASSSGLAGERGNEQFF
TRBV19	NA	NA	TRBJ2-5	TGTGCCAGTAGTCCTCTGGCCCAAGAGACCCAGTACTTC	CASSPLAQETQYF
TRBV7-6	TRBD2	once	TRBJ2-1	TGTGCCAGCAGCCCCTGGCAGACTAGCGGGAAGGGGGATGAGCAGTTCTTC	CASSPWQTSGKGDEQFF
TRBV9	NA	NA	TRBJ2-2	TGTGCCAGCAGCGGGCAGGGGCTCACCGGGGAGCTGTTTTTT	CASSGQGLTGELFF
TRBV21-1	NA	once	TRBJ1-1	TGTGCCAGCAGCAAACGCCTTATTACAAGTCGAGCTTTCTTT	CASSKRLITSRAFF
TRBV7-9	NA	NA	TRBJ2-7	TGTGCCAGCAGCGTGACAGGTGATTACGAGCAGTACTTC	CASSVTGDYEQYF
TRBV27	NA	NA	TRBJ2-7	TGTGCCAGCAGTTTGGGGCTCTCCTACGAGCAGTACTTC	CASSLGLSYEQYF
TRBV29-1	NA	NA	TRBJ1-1	TGCAGCGTTGATGGGGGGGGAGAAGCTTTCTTT	CSVDGGGEAFF
TRBV15	TRBD2	NA	TRBJ2-7	TGTGCCACCAGCAAGGGGGGAGCGGGAGTTAGGGACGAGCAGTACTTC	CATSKGGAGVRDEQYF
TRBV9	NA	few	TRBJ1-5	TGTGCCAGCAGCGTAGGAGGTGGGAATCAGCCCCAGCATTTT	CASSVGGGNQPQHF
TRBV5-1	NA	NA	TRBJ2-7	TGCGCCAGCAGCTCCGGGGGAACCTACGAGCAGTACTTC	CASSSGGTYEQYF
TRBV5-5	NA	NA	TRBJ1-3	TGTGCCAGCAGCAGGGACATTGGAAACACCATATATTTT	CASSRDIGNTIYF
TRBV29-1	NA	NA	TRBJ2-7	TGCAGCGTTGAAGATGTGGAGGGGATAGGAAGCGAGCAGTACTTC	CSVEDVEGIGSEQYF
TRBV6-1	NA	NA	TRBJ2-1	TGTGCCAGCAGTGAAGCGGCAGGCGCCGATGAGCAGTTCTTC	CASSEAAGADEQFF
TRBV7-3	NA	NA	TRBJ2-1	TGTGCCAGCAGCCTTTCTCCGTCGCGGGTCAATGAGCAGTTCTTC	CASSLSPSRVNEQFF
TRBV5-4	NA	NA	TRBJ1-1	TGTGCCAGCAGCTACGACAGGAGAGAAGCTTTCTTT	CASSYDRREAFF